Below, 32 T cell receptor beta chains from the same sample are listed, as sequenced in a study of vaccination and CD4 T cells after COVID-19. Time point noted: late sampling 161 to 241 days after vaccination in three convalescent patients. Treatment described: approximately 9-day PBMC culture with coronavirus spike peptide pools or control peptides (ViraFEST assay). For these receptors, no antigen is known. The Oncomine TCR Beta short-read assay was applied to DNA of cultured CD4+ T cells. TCRdb fed the PCR reads into MiXCR, producing one record per CDR3 protein. Seen here are about 21,000 distinct CDR3 sequences, 30% to 45% observed once, and the top ten hold 2.6%. The sample was CD4+ T cells from blood, cultured in vitro, taken about 7 months after SARS-CoV-2 vaccination. These receptors all stem from a human donor who had recovered from COVID-19.

CDR3 sequence: CASTTGVVGYTF. The CDR3 DNA follows: TGTGCCAGTACGACAGGGGTGGTTGGCTACACCTTC. This chain joins TRBV19 and TRBJ1-2; TRBD1 aligns across 8 bases. The V and J ends lost 7 bases and 7 bases, in that order; junction bases with no gene match: 5. The CDR3 has 12 amino acids. Germline V gives CDR1 LNHDA, CDR2 SQIVND (reference sequence).

This clonotype was counted a few times. This chain links TRBV20-1 with TRBJ2-3, with 7 bases that match TRBD1. Germline values: CDR1 DFQATT, CDR2 SNEGSKA (reference sequence). The ends lost 6 bases at V and 5 bases at J; junction bases unmatched: 14. The length of the CDR3 is 15 residues. The CDR3 protein is CSALQRAGGEDTQYF. In nucleotides, the CDR3 is TGCAGTGCCCTTCAAAGGGCAGGGGGAGAAGATACGCAGTATTTT.

V usage is TRBV5-8 and J usage is TRBJ2-7; D is uncertain. Per the germline V gene, CDR1 is SGHTS and CDR2 is YDEGEE. The CDR3 contains 13 residues. Between the trimmed V and J ends, which lost 5 bases and 2 bases, there was a span of 11 bases. The CDR3 DNA sequence: TGTGCCAGCAGTGACGGTCCAACCTACGAGCAGTACTTC. It specifies CASSDGPTYEQYF.

The chain is built from TRBV2 and TRBJ1-1, with unresolved D. The germline V and J ends were trimmed by 8 bases and 0 bases, with 13 bases remaining between them. Germline assignment: CDR1 SNHLY and CDR2 FYNNEI. The CDR3 is 14 residues long. CDR3 sequence reads: CASHRAAMNTEAFF. The DNA for the CDR3 is TGTGCCAGCCATCGGGCGGCGATGAACACTGAAGCTTTCTTT.

The chain combines TRBV19 with TRBJ1-3; D unclear. There are 13 residues in the CDR3. In germline, CDR1 is LNHDA, CDR2 SQIVND (reference sequence). V dropped 5 bases and J dropped 1 base, with 6 bases sitting between them. CDR3 in amino acids: CASSPQSGNTIYF. The CDR3, as DNA: TGTGCCAGTAGTCCCCAATCTGGAAACACCATATATTTT.

The chain links TRBV20-1 to TRBJ2-2; tentatively, D is TRBD1 (5 bases). The CDR3 contains 16 residues. Germline V gene sequence: CDR1 DFQATT, CDR2 SNEGSKA (reference sequence). With 0 bases removed from V and 7 bases from J, the gap between germline ends came to 18 bases. CDR3 in DNA: TGCAGTGCTAGAGATCGCGGCCCTATCAGGGACGGGGAGCTGTTTTTT. This gives the protein CSARDRGPIRDGELFF.

This clonotype was observed a few times. The V and J genes are TRBV15 and TRBJ1-1; 7 bases map to TRBD1. V lost 0 bases, J lost 0 bases, and 7 bases stayed unmatched. Per the germline V gene, CDR1 is LNHNV and CDR2 is YYDKDF (reference sequence). The CDR3 covers 17 residues. The CDR3 spells CATSREKQGRVNTEAFF. CDR3 sequence (DNA): TGTGCCACCAGCAGAGAGAAACAGGGGCGCGTGAACACTGAAGCTTTCTTT.

V usage is TRBV18 and J usage is TRBJ1-5; 7 bases line up with TRBD1. Germline V gene lookup returns CDR1 KGHSH and CDR2 LQKENI. The J segment lost 9 bases and the V segment lost 6 bases, leaving 11 bases of the junction unmatched. CDR3 length: 14 residues. The CDR3 loop is CASSLGQGGWPQHF. In DNA form, the CDR3 reads TGTGCCAGCTCCCTGGGTCAGGGGGGTTGGCCCCAGCATTTT.

The chain combines TRBV7-6 with TRBJ2-2; 8 bases fit TRBD1. The germline V gene has CDR1 SGHVS and CDR2 FNYEAQ. The CDR3 contains 16 residues. J gave up 6 bases and V 5 bases, and 11 bases lay outside the gene matches. CDR3 loop: CASSPSGGAFAGELFF. The DNA of the CDR3 is TGTGCCAGCAGCCCATCAGGGGGCGCATTTGCCGGGGAGCTGTTTTTT.

This rearrangement joins TRBV28 to TRBJ2-3; D tentatively fits TRBD1 or TRBD2 (5 bases each). With 6 bases removed from V and 0 bases from J, the gap between germline ends came to 16 bases. Germline V gene lookup returns CDR1 MDHEN and CDR2 SYDVKM. The CDR3 spans 16 residues. CDR3 residues: CASSLPFGASTDTQYF. Written as DNA, the CDR3 is TGTGCCAGCAGCTTGCCTTTCGGGGCTAGCACAGATACGCAGTATTTT.

This clonotype has more than one count but fewer than ten. The V call is TRBV6-2 or TRBV6-3, the J call TRBJ1-5, with TRBD1 matching over 11 bases. This CDR3 has 14 residues. CDR1 and CDR2 (germline): MNHEY, SVGEGT. Germline trimming cut 7 bases from V and 5 bases from J; bases unmatched to any gene: 4. The CDR3 here is CASTTGQGDQPQHF. The CDR3 DNA sequence: TGTGCCAGCACCACGGGACAGGGGGATCAGCCCCAGCATTTT.

This clonotype has a single count. The gene calls are TRBV11-3 and TRBJ2-1; 9 positions match TRBD1. With V trimmed by 8 bases and J by 7 bases, 6 bases remained unmatched. CDR1 SGHNT and CDR2 YENEEA come from the germline V gene. This CDR3 is built from 13 residues. CDR3 nucleotides: TGTGCCAGCGGGGACGGACAGGGGAATGAGCAGTTCTTC. This sequence encodes CASGDGQGNEQFF.

The chain is built from TRBV10-3 and TRBJ1-2; TRBD1 matches 9 bases. With V trimmed by 5 bases and J by 3 bases, 10 bases remained unmatched. The CDR3 consists of 16 residues. From germline, CDR1 is ENHRY and CDR2 SYGVKD. Here the CDR3 DNA reads TGTGCCATCAGTCATTACCGGGACAGGGACGACTATGGCTACACCTTC. Its translation is CAISHYRDRDDYGYTF.

In this sample, this clonotype turned up a few times. V and J are TRBV27 and TRBJ1-2, with D hard to call. Trimming cost V 6 bases and J 2 bases, with 10 bases left between them. The CDR3 is 13 residues long. CDR1 is MNHEY, CDR2 SMNVEV, per germline (reference sequence). The CDR3 DNA is TGTGCCAGCAGGGGCAAGGCCAACTATGGCTACACCTTC. The encoded protein is CASRGKANYGYTF.

This clonotype has just one count. The CDR3 loop is CASMGQGTETQYF. The CDR3 region has the DNA TGTGCCAGCATGGGACAGGGGACAGAGACCCAGTACTTC. The V and J genes are TRBV2 and TRBJ2-5; 10 bases align to TRBD1. The CDR3 has 13 amino acids. J lost 4 bases, V lost 7 bases, and 3 bases had no gene match. CDR1 and CDR2 (germline): SNHLY, FYNNEI.

In DNA form, the CDR3 reads TGTGCCAGCTCCCCGGGGTGGACAGAAGAGACCCAGTACTTC. This translates into CASSPGWTEETQYF. V gene TRBV18 combines with J gene TRBJ2-5; maybe TRBD1 (6 bases). Germline CDR1 is KGHSH and CDR2 is LQKENI. The CDR3 loop spans 14 amino acids. Between the trimmed V and J ends, which lost 6 bases and 3 bases, there was a span of 14 bases.

The rearrangement uses TRBV6-1 and TRBJ1-2; no clear D. The CDR3 loop spans 14 amino acids. Per the germline V gene, CDR1 is MNHNS and CDR2 is SASEGT. V lost 6 bases and J 5 bases, leaving 16 bases between the germline ends. In nucleotides, the CDR3 is TGTGCCAGCAGGCGGCTGGGCGCGGGATATGGCTACACCTTC. This gives the protein CASRRLGAGYGYTF.

This clonotype was observed a few times. The CDR3 DNA sequence: TGCGCCAGCAGTCACACCAATGAGCAGTTCTTC. Translation: CASSHTNEQFF. This rearrangement joins TRBV10-2 to TRBJ2-1; D is undetermined. The germline V and J ends were trimmed by 5 bases and 6 bases, with 5 bases remaining between them. Germline CDR1 WSHSY, CDR2 SAAADI. The CDR3 spans 11 residues.

The chain employs TRBV6-1 and TRBJ2-7; D is tentatively TRBD1 or TRBD2 (6 bases each). CDR3 length: 15 amino acids. Germline V gene sequence: CDR1 MNHNS, CDR2 SASEGT. Trimming took off 10 bases at V and 6 bases at J, with 25 bases between the two ends. As DNA, the CDR3 is TGTGCCACCACTGGGGGGCGGGCCGGAAGGGGCGAGCAGTACTTC. Amino acids: CATTGGRAGRGEQYF.

The rearrangement joins TRBV28 to TRBJ1-2; D unresolved. Trimming took 3 bases from V and 4 from J, leaving 33 bases between them. This CDR3 region has 21 residues. Germline lookup yields CDR1 MDHEN and CDR2 SYDVKM. This chain's CDR3 is CASSLYEVFGNRPLSSYGYTF. The CDR3 bases are TGTGCCAGCAGTTTGTACGAGGTGTTCGGTAACAGACCGCTCTCTAGCTATGGCTACACCTTC.

The chain has TRBV7-2 and TRBJ2-1, with a possible D match to TRBD2 (5 bases). Germline assignment: CDR1 SGHTA and CDR2 FQGNSA. The CDR3 totals 14 residues. Trimming pared 5 bases from V and 10 bases from J, leaving 18 bases between. For the CDR3, the DNA is TGTGCCAGCAGCCCAGAGTGGGTAGCGCGGGAGCAGTTCTTC. Amino acids: CASSPEWVAREQFF. Filled out from reference TRBV7-2 and TRBJ2-1, the complete variable domain reads GAGVSQSPSNKVTEKGKDVELRCDPISGHTALYWYRQSLGQGLEFLIYFQGNSAPDKSGLPSDRFSAERTGGSVSTLTIQRTQQEDSAVYLCASSPEWVAREQFFGPGTRLTVL.

The V and J genes are TRBV20-1 and TRBJ2-3, with D perhaps matching TRBD2 (6 bases). Germline CDR1 and CDR2: DFQATT and SNEGSKA (reference sequence). This CDR3 has 15 amino acids. V was trimmed by 0 bases and J by 2 bases, leaving 12 bases between them. The CDR3 region is CSARDPGRDTDTQYF. Here the CDR3 DNA reads TGCAGTGCTAGAGATCCTGGGCGGGACACAGATACGCAGTATTTT.

The V and J genes are TRBV6-1 and TRBJ1-2; TRBD1 might be the D (6 bases). V lost 7 bases, J lost 3 bases, and 15 bases lay in between. Germline V CDR1 and CDR2: MNHNS, SASEGT. This CDR3 is built from 14 residues. CDR3 nucleotide sequence: TGTGCCAGCACCTTGGGGGCAGGGGACTATGGCTACACCTTC. Amino acids: CASTLGAGDYGYTF.

This clonotype has more than one count but fewer than ten. This CDR3 is CASSRTVGYTF. The CDR3 DNA sequence: TGTGCCAGCAGTCGGACAGTAGGCTACACCTTC. V is TRBV28 and J is TRBJ1-2; tentative D call: TRBD1 (6 bases). The V end was cut by 5 bases, the J end by 8 bases, with 9 bases between. This CDR3 spans 11 amino acids. Germline V gene sequence: CDR1 MDHEN, CDR2 SYDVKM.

The chain links TRBV29-1 to TRBJ2-7, with TRBD2 matching 8 bases. Unmatched junction bases numbered 7, after V lost 5 bases and J lost 4 bases. The CDR3 is 13 amino acids. Germline CDR1 reads SQVTM; CDR2 reads ANQGSEA. The CDR3 region is CSVSGAGDYEQYF. CDR3 DNA: TGCAGCGTTTCTGGAGCGGGAGATTACGAGCAGTACTTC.

The rearrangement uses TRBV7-2 and TRBJ1-1, with a possible D match to TRBD1 (5 bases). V lost 4 bases to trimming and J lost 4 bases, with 10 bases between them. Germline CDR1 and CDR2: SGHTA and FQGNSA. The CDR3 is 13 amino acids. The CDR3 region has the DNA TGTGCCAGCAGCTGGGTGGGGGTCACTGAAGCTTTCTTT. Translated, it gives CASSWVGVTEAFF.

This clonotype occurred a few times. The chain combines TRBV19 with TRBJ1-6; the match to TRBD1 covers 8 bases. The germline V gene encodes CDR1 LNHDA and CDR2 SQIVND (reference sequence). Trimming took 4 bases from V and 9 from J; bases not matched to a gene: 5. The CDR3 sequence is 14 residues long. Here the CDR3 DNA reads TGTGCCAGTAGTACCGGACAGGGAACTTCACCCCTCCACTTT. Translating gives CASSTGQGTSPLHF.

J is TRBJ2-1 and V is TRBV20-1; D is unclear. Looked up from germline, CDR1 is DFQATT and CDR2 is SNEGSKA (reference sequence). V was trimmed by 0 bases and J by 4 bases, leaving 13 bases between them. This CDR3 is built from 15 residues. For the CDR3, the DNA is TGCAGTGCTAGAGATAGGTGGGCCCGATACAATGAGCAGTTCTTC. It specifies CSARDRWARYNEQFF.

By sample share, this clonotype is medium-sized (0.01 to 0.1%). V is TRBV19 and J is TRBJ2-3; TRBD1 matches at 8 bases. Germline-derived CDR1 and CDR2 are LNHDA and SQIVND (reference sequence). V shed 6 bases and J 2 bases; nucleotides not matched to a gene: 4. This CDR3 comprises 14 residues. The CDR3 bases are TGTGCCAGTAGACCGGACAGGGCCACAGATACGCAGTATTTT. It translates to CASRPDRATDTQYF.

The rearrangement links TRBV10-3 to TRBJ2-7; the match to TRBD1 covers 8 bases. The CDR3 runs to 14 residues. Trimming took 5 bases from V and 2 from J; bases not matched to a gene: 5. CDR1 ENHRY and CDR2 SYGVKD come from the germline V gene. CDR3 amino acids: CAISPGQATYEQYF. The CDR3 DNA reads as TGTGCCATCAGTCCGGGACAGGCGACCTACGAGCAGTACTTC.

This chain connects TRBV19 to TRBJ2-5; D uncertain. Trimming took 5 bases from V and 4 from J, leaving 20 bases between them. CDR1 and CDR2 (germline): LNHDA, SQIVND (reference sequence). The CDR3 extends over 16 amino acids. The CDR3 DNA follows: TGTGCCAGTAGTTTAACAGCGACCTTATATGGAGAGACCCAGTACTTC. Translated: CASSLTATLYGETQYF.

The rearrangement links TRBV20-1 to TRBJ2-1, with 7 nucleotides matching TRBD1. The J segment lost 8 bases and the V segment lost 0 bases, leaving 13 bases of the junction unmatched. The CDR3 loop spans 16 amino acids. Germline V CDR1 and CDR2: DFQATT, SNEGSKA (reference sequence). In DNA form, the CDR3 reads TGCAGTGCTAGAGATCTCCGACAGGGTTATAGTGATGAGCAGTTCTTC. Translating it yields CSARDLRQGYSDEQFF.